The rows below give T cell receptor beta chains drawn from one sample of a study of neurological immune-mediated disorders. TCRdb processed the 5' RACE reads anew with MiXCR; each CDR3 protein has one entry. The repertoire consists of about 78,000 distinct CDR3 sequences, with about 5.5% occurring once and the leading ten covering roughly 2.2%. The sequencing input was PBMCs. These receptors all come from a woman aged 25-40 years with multiple sclerosis. The conserved cysteine and the conserved F or W are not part of the CDR3 here. Fields, in order: D gene, V gene, CDR3 length, CDR3 protein. The D gene is left open where the match is weak.

NA,TRBV20-1,11,SATSRAVNEQF
NA,TRBV14,14,ASGIGGTEAYNEQF
NA,TRBV27,15,ASSHLQGGIAKNIQY
TRBD2,TRBV5-1,13,ASRGGETQSNEQF
NA,TRBV20-1,12,SASRTENTGELF
TRBD2,TRBV6-6,19,ASSYLPLHGGSSGSSDTQY
TRBD1,TRBV27,14,ASSFSGTGIYNEQF
NA,TRBV6-2/TRBV6-3,11,ASSISISGELF
NA,TRBV20-1,15,SARGMTGTGITGELF
NA,TRBV7-9,18,ASSLLGGATGAALDYGYT
NA,TRBV6-5,13,ASSYSSAGSYGYT
NA,TRBV7-8,12,ASSQDSVNSPLH
NA,TRBV5-1,9,ASSDAIEQF
NA,TRBV12-3/TRBV12-4,13,ASSPYTEDTDTQY
NA,TRBV5-1,14,ASRIGGYRPTDTQY
TRBD1,TRBV5-5,19,ASSLLEGASLLSSYNSPLH
NA,TRBV20-1,12,SARGGVRTDTQY
TRBD1,TRBV5-1,14,ASSLAQGVSYNEQF
NA,TRBV12-3/TRBV12-4,9,ASRGDTEAF
NA,TRBV5-1,13,ASSLAMGVAYEQY
NA,TRBV12-3/TRBV12-4,10,ASSVRGNTQY
NA,TRBV20-1,9,SALTRFEQY
NA,TRBV5-1,10,ASSLDSNEQY
NA,TRBV3-1,11,ASSGSGANVLT
NA,TRBV5-5,13,ASSLEPRAHTEAF
TRBD2,TRBV5-4,12,ASLTSENTGELF
TRBD1,TRBV29-1,11,SVEEAGGNEQF
NA,TRBV20-1,13,SARVARTTNEKLF
TRBD2,TRBV6-2/TRBV6-3,13,ASSFAGVMDNEQF
NA,TRBV9,13,ASSVVGQITDTQY
TRBD2,TRBV6-5,13,ASSLAGGRTDTQY
TRBD1,TRBV12-3/TRBV12-4,10,ASSPGTGRLF
NA,TRBV12-3/TRBV12-4,13,ASSPSGAEWTEAF
NA,TRBV12-3/TRBV12-4,9,ASSFYTEAF
NA,TRBV20-1,13,SANDGRRSYNEQF
TRBD2,TRBV20-1,13,SARKAASGRHEQY